Following are 27 T cell receptor beta chains from one sample sequenced in a study of identical twins. TCRdb called the 5' RACE reads again in MiXCR, with one record for every CDR3 protein. The table shows about 250,000 distinct CDR3 sequences, with roughly 8% occurring only once. This sample was shared with a second study, whose subject was yellow fever vaccine responses in identical twins.

Sequenced input: CD8+ T cells sorted from blood. All receptors come from a woman aged 18-30 years in good health.

This clonotype came up a few times. The chain uses TRBV28 and TRBJ1-5; 7 bases line up with TRBD1. The length of the CDR3 is 15 residues. V trimming: 2 bases; J trimming: 7 bases; junction bases outside the gene matches: 8. Germline V lookup: CDR1 MDHEN, CDR2 SYDVKM. This chain's CDR3 is CASSLRQGFKQPQHF. The CDR3, as DNA: TGTGCCAGCAGTTTAAGACAGGGATTTAAACAGCCCCAGCATTTT.

This clonotype has more than one count but fewer than ten. The V call is TRBV7-6, the J call TRBJ2-7, with TRBD1 identical over 8 bases. Losses at the gene ends were 8 bases for V and 1 base for J; bases not matched to a gene: 4. CDR1 is SGHVS, CDR2 FNYEAQ, per germline. The CDR3 runs to 13 residues. CDR3 bases: TGTGCCAGCGCCCGGGACAGGTCCTACGAGCAGTACTTC. Its protein product is CASARDRSYEQYF.

V gene TRBV11-2 combines with J gene TRBJ2-3; tentatively, D is TRBD2 (7 bases). Trimming took off 1 base at V and 0 bases at J, with 11 bases between the two ends. The CDR3 contains 16 residues. The germline V gene has CDR1 SGHAT and CDR2 FQNNGV. The CDR3 loop is CASSLVGGASTDTQYF. CDR3 DNA: TGTGCCAGCAGCTTAGTGGGGGGGGCTAGCACAGATACGCAGTATTTT. Full variable domain (remainder filled in from reference TRBV11-2 and TRBJ2-3): EAGVAQSPRYKIIEKRQSVAFWCNPISGHATLYWYQQILGQGPKLLIQFQNNGVVDDSQLPKDRFSAERLKGVDSTLKIQPAKLEDSAVYLCASSLVGGASTDTQYFGPGTRLTVL.

V usage is TRBV19 and J usage is TRBJ2-1, with TRBD1 matching over 7 bases. The germline CDR1 and CDR2 sequences are LNHDA and SQIVND (reference sequence). The length of the CDR3 is 15 residues. J lost 4 bases, V lost 3 bases, and 6 bases had no gene match. The CDR3 region has the DNA TGTGCCAGTAGTATCGGGACAGATCCTTACAATGAGCAGTTCTTC. It translates to CASSIGTDPYNEQFF.

This clonotype was seen at least ten times. This chain uses TRBV7-9 with TRBJ2-1; 7 positions match TRBD1. Germline V gives CDR1 SEHNR, CDR2 FQNEAQ (reference sequence). V was pared by 5 bases and J by 7 bases, with 5 bases of the junction left unmatched. The CDR3 has 13 residues. The CDR3 nucleotides read TGTGCCAGCAGCCGAACAGGGGTGAATGAGCAGTTCTTC. Residues: CASSRTGVNEQFF.

This clonotype was seen at least ten times. The V gene is TRBV12-3 or TRBV12-4, the J gene TRBJ2-1; D may be TRBD1 (6 bases). Trimming took 4 bases from V and 3 from J, leaving 16 bases between them. The CDR3 runs 16 residues. The CDR3 protein is CASSSLGTPDYNEQFF. CDR3 coding DNA: TGTGCCAGCAGTTCTCTCGGGACACCCGACTACAATGAGCAGTTCTTC.

The chain couples TRBV27 to TRBJ1-2; 8 bases are a match to TRBD1. The CDR3 is 13 amino acids. The germline CDR1 and CDR2 sequences are MNHEY and SMNVEV (reference sequence). V gave up 3 bases and J gave up 6 bases; unmatched junction bases: 3. CDR3 loop: CASSLDRANGYTF. Here the CDR3 DNA reads TGTGCCAGCAGTTTGGACAGGGCCAATGGCTACACCTTC.

This clonotype was counted at least ten times. This chain links TRBV24-1 with TRBJ1-5, with a weak D call TRBD1 (5 bases). The V gene's germline CDR1 is KGHDR and CDR2 SFDVKD. There are 15 residues in the CDR3. V gave up 4 bases and J gave up 0 bases, with 9 bases separating them. The CDR3 DNA sequence: TGTGCCACCAGTGAATGGGGCGGTAGCAATCAGCCCCAGCATTTT. Protein: CATSEWGGSNQPQHF.

This clonotype was counted only a few times. This chain links TRBV20-1 with TRBJ2-5; tentatively, D is TRBD1 (5 bases). The germline V and J ends were trimmed by 3 bases and 2 bases, with 13 bases remaining between them. Germline assignment: CDR1 DFQATT and CDR2 SNEGSKA (reference sequence). This CDR3 has 14 residues. In DNA form, the CDR3 reads TGCAGTGCTAGTGTGACAGAGTGGCAAGAGACCCAGTACTTC. Translating it yields CSASVTEWQETQYF.

At least ten counts were recorded for this clonotype. This sequence joins TRBV20-1 and TRBJ2-1; possibly TRBD2 for D (5 bases). From germline, CDR1 is DFQATT and CDR2 SNEGSKA (reference sequence). Between the trimmed V and J ends, which lost 1 base and 2 bases, there was a span of 21 bases. CDR3 size: 18 residues. CDR3 bases: TGCAGTGCTAGAGGCTTCGACCTAGTAACTAGAGCCTACAATGAGCAGTTCTTC. It specifies CSARGFDLVTRAYNEQFF.

As regards this clonotype: Possible read error: a much larger clone is one base away. This sequence joins TRBV7-9 and TRBJ1-2, with D maybe TRBD1 (6 bases). The CDR3 consists of 15 residues. Germline CDR1 SEHNR, CDR2 FQNEAQ (reference sequence). The V end lost 3 bases, the J end lost 6 bases, and 17 bases lay between the germline ends. The CDR3 coding sequence is TGTGCCAGCAGCTTGCGGACAGTGGAGGAGGATGGCTACACCTTC. Protein product: CASSLRTVEEDGYTF.

This clonotype was observed a handful of times. J is TRBJ2-2 and V is TRBV11-2, with 10 nucleotides matching TRBD2. After removal of 0 bases from V and 3 bases from J, the junction contained 10 bases not matched to a gene. CDR1 and CDR2 from the germline V gene are SGHAT and FQNNGV. The CDR3 contains 19 residues. The CDR3: CASSLEVTSGPGDTGELFF. CDR3 bases: TGTGCCAGCAGCTTAGAAGTGACTAGCGGGCCCGGCGACACCGGGGAGCTGTTTTTT.

The CDR3 bases are TGCAGTGCTAGGGACAGGGTTAACACCGGGGAGCTGTTTTTT. It codes for CSARDRVNTGELFF. The genes are TRBV20-1 and TRBJ2-2; 8 positions agree with TRBD1. This CDR3 has 14 amino acids. Germline assignment: CDR1 DFQATT and CDR2 SNEGSKA (reference sequence). With 3 bases clipped from V and 2 bases from J, the junction kept 2 bases outside the gene matches.

The chain employs TRBV11-2 and TRBJ2-3, with D possibly matching TRBD1 (6 bases). The CDR3 totals 14 residues. Germline CDR1 SGHAT, CDR2 FQNNGV. V lost 5 bases and J lost 4, with 13 bases in between. This CDR3 reads CASSLMTGPDTQYF. CDR3 nucleotide sequence: TGTGCCAGCAGCCTCATGACAGGTCCAGATACGCAGTATTTT.

This clonotype has ten or more counts. V usage is TRBV20-1 and J usage is TRBJ2-1; 8 positions match TRBD2. The CDR3 is 13 residues long. J gave up 10 bases and V 3 bases, and 8 bases lay outside the gene matches. Germline lookup yields CDR1 DFQATT and CDR2 SNEGSKA (reference sequence). Here the CDR3 DNA reads TGCAGTGCTAGGACGCGGGAGGCAAGCGAGCAGTTCTTC. Its translation is CSARTREASEQFF.

Comments on this clonotype: A junction end diverges from the germline sequence, so it may reflect a read error. The chain combines TRBV7-8 with TRBJ2-2, with 8 bases identical to TRBD1. The CDR3 has 16 residues. The germline gives CDR1 SGHVS, CDR2 FQNEAQ. The CDR3 region has the DNA TGTGTCAGCAGCCCACGGACAGGGTGGGATTTGGGGGAGCTGTTTTTT. It translates to CVSSPRTGWDLGELFF.

The chain is built from TRBV5-1 and TRBJ2-1; 13 bases match TRBD2. With V trimmed by 4 bases and J by 0 bases, 13 bases remained unmatched. The CDR3 consists of 20 residues. Germline V gene sequence: CDR1 SGHRS, CDR2 YFSETQ. CDR3 in DNA: TGCGCCAGCAGCGCCGGACTAGCGGGGGAACCATCCAGCTCCTACAATGAGCAGTTCTTC. Translated: CASSAGLAGEPSSSYNEQFF.

This clonotype was seen many times. This sequence joins TRBV29-1 and TRBJ2-7, with D hard to call. In germline, CDR1 is SQVTM, CDR2 ANQGSEA. The CDR3 consists of 14 residues. The germline V and J ends were trimmed by 0 bases and 3 bases, with 12 bases remaining between them. CDR3 residues: CSVEDEATFYEQYF. The CDR3 DNA sequence: TGCAGCGTTGAAGATGAAGCCACCTTCTACGAGCAGTACTTC.

This clonotype was recorded a few times. The gene calls are TRBV5-1 and TRBJ2-7; tentatively, D is TRBD1 (7 bases). Trimming cost V 4 bases and J 3 bases, with 20 bases left between them. Germline V gene data show CDR1 as SGHRS and CDR2 as YFSETQ. The CDR3 has 16 residues. The CDR3 is CASSPIQGGYYYEQYF. In DNA form, the CDR3 reads TGCGCCAGCAGCCCCATTCAGGGGGGATACTACTACGAGCAGTACTTC.

This clonotype was counted many times. The J gene is TRBJ2-3, the V gene TRBV7-3; D is unresolved. The CDR3 extends over 15 amino acids. The ends were cut back, 2 bases at V and 0 bases at J, with 9 bases in the middle. Germline V gene data show CDR1 as SGHTA and CDR2 as FQGTGA. Here the CDR3 reads CASSLGQLSTDTQYF. CDR3 coding DNA: TGTGCCAGCAGCTTAGGCCAACTAAGCACAGATACGCAGTATTTT.

V and J are TRBV9 and TRBJ2-1; 13 nucleotides match TRBD2. Germline trimming cut 3 bases from V and 4 bases from J; bases unmatched to any gene: 7. Per germline, CDR1 SGDLS and CDR2 YYNGEE. The CDR3 loop spans 17 amino acids. The DNA for the CDR3 is TGTGCCAGCAGCGCCAGCCGGACTAGCGGGAGTTACAATGAGCAGTTCTTC. Translation: CASSASRTSGSYNEQFF. Full variable domain (missing parts from reference TRBV9 and TRBJ2-1): DSGVTQTPKHLITATGQRVTLRCSPRSGDLSVYWYQQSLDQGLQFLIQYYNGEERAKGNILERFSAQQFPDLHSELNLSSLELGDSALYFCASSASRTSGSYNEQFFGPGTRLTVL.

The chain recombines TRBV7-8 with TRBJ2-2; D is unclear. CDR1 is SGHVS and CDR2 is FQNEAQ in the germline V gene. V lost 7 bases and J lost 7, with 10 bases in between. This CDR3 contains 12 residues. CDR3 sequence: CASTRVLGELFF. The CDR3 DNA reads as TGTGCCAGCACCCGGGTGCTCGGGGAGCTGTTTTTT. The entire variable domain, with the rest obtained from reference TRBV7-8 and TRBJ2-2, is as follows: GAGVSQSPRYKVAKRGQDVALRCDPISGHVSLFWYQQALGQGPEFLTYFQNEAQLDKSGLPSDRFFAERPEGSVSTLKIQRTQQEDSAVYLCASTRVLGELFFGEGSRLTVL.

This clonotype has a handful of counts. The rearrangement joins TRBV6-1 to TRBJ2-4; no definite D call. The CDR3 loop spans 19 amino acids. Germline V gives CDR1 MNHNS, CDR2 SASEGT. Trimming shortened V by 0 bases and J by 3 bases, and 21 bases separated the two germline ends. The CDR3 loop reads CASSEADPLILMVKNIQYF. In DNA form, the CDR3 reads TGTGCCAGCAGTGAAGCGGACCCGTTGATTCTAATGGTCAAAAACATTCAGTACTTC.

This clonotype was counted only a few times. The chain carries TRBV24-1 and TRBJ2-5, with no clear D. Per the germline V gene, CDR1 is KGHDR and CDR2 is SFDVKD. This CDR3 comprises 14 residues. The V gene lost 0 bases and the J gene lost 2 bases, with 6 bases spanning the gap. CDR3 bases: TGTGCCACCAGTGATTTGACAGCTCAAGAGACCCAGTACTTC. It codes for CATSDLTAQETQYF.

This clonotype has just a few counts. As DNA, the CDR3 is TGTGCCAGCAGAGCCGTCTCTAGCGGGGGGACCTACACGGTGTATACGCAGTATTTT. It encodes CASRAVSSGGTYTVYTQYF. This chain links TRBV6-1 with TRBJ2-3; 11 bases agree with TRBD2. V was clipped by 6 bases and J by 7 bases; unmatched bases: 21. The CDR3 length is 19 residues. The germline V gene encodes CDR1 MNHNS and CDR2 SASEGT.

The rearrangement links TRBV5-1 to TRBJ2-1, with no clear D. Per germline, CDR1 SGHRS and CDR2 YFSETQ. This CDR3 region has 12 residues. V was shortened by 4 bases and J by 6 bases, with 8 bases between the two germline ends. The chain's CDR3 is CASSHVGNEQFF. CDR3 nucleotide sequence: TGCGCCAGCAGCCATGTAGGCAATGAGCAGTTCTTC. The full variable domain, completed using reference TRBV5-1 and TRBJ2-1, is KAGVTQTPRYLIKTRGQQVTLSCSPISGHRSVSWYQQTPGQGLQFLFEYFSETQRNKGNFPGRFSGRQFSNSRSEMNVSTLELGDSALYLCASSHVGNEQFFGPGTRLTVL.

In its sample, this clonotype was seen many times. V gene TRBV27 combines with J gene TRBJ2-1, with 9 bases aligning to TRBD1. The CDR3 spans 16 residues. V lost 7 bases and J lost 3; bases outside the gene matches: 10. Germline CDR1 MNHEY, CDR2 SMNVEV (reference sequence). The CDR3 DNA reads as TGTGCCAGCAACCTGAGGCCGGGACAGGGCTACAATGAGCAGTTCTTC. Its protein is CASNLRPGQGYNEQFF.